The clone carrying this TCR beta chain occurred a few times. Its antigen is not known. Clones were read by immunoSEQ multiplex PCR, and TCRdb kept only the in-frame ones, dropping some. The table has approximately 32,000 clones, 86% seen once. Stimulus-free culture yielded autoproliferating CFSE-dim and non-proliferating CFSE-high T cells, each sequenced separately. Roughly 4.8x10^7 CFSE-labeled PBMCs were cultured six to seven days unstimulated, then replicate wells were pooled. The PBMCs received around 0.55 uM CFSE and serum-free culture with no added stimuli. This record belongs to a study of memory B cells and T cells in multiple sclerosis. The receptor was isolated from a human donor with multiple sclerosis. The sequenced material came from PBMCs from blood kept in culture.

The CDR3 is CASRFLGANYGYTF. Written as DNA, the CDR3 is TGCGCCAGCAGGTTTTTGGGAGCTAACTATGGCTACACCTTC. The gene calls are TRBV5-1 and TRBJ1-2; no firm D call. The V gene's germline CDR1 is SGHRS and CDR2 YFSETQ. Deletions cut 5 bases from V and 0 bases from J, with 11 bases between. This CDR3 region has 14 residues.